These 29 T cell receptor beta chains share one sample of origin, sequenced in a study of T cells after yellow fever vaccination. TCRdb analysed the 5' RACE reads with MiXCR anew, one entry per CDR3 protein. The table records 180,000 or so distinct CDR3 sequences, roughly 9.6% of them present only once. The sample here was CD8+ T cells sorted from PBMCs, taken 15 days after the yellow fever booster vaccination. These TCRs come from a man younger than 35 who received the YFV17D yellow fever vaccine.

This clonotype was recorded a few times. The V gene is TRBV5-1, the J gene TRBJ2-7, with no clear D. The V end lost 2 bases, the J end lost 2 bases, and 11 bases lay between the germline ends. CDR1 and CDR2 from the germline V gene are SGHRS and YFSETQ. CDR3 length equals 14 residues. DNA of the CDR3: TGCGCCAGCAGCTTCGCCCTGGCCGCCTACGAGCAGTACTTC. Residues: CASSFALAAYEQYF.

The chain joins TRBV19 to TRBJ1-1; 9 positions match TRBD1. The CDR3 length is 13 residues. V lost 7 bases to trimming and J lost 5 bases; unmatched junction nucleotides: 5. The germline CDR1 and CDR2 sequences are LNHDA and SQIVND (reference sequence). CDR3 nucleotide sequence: TGTGCCAGTACCACAGGGGGCGCGACTGAAGCTTTCTTT. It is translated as CASTTGGATEAFF.

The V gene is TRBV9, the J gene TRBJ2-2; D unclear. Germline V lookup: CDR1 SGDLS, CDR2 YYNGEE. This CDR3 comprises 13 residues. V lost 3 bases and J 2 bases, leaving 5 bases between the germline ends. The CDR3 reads CASSARNTGELFF. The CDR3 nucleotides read TGTGCCAGCAGCGCACGAAACACCGGGGAGCTGTTTTTT.

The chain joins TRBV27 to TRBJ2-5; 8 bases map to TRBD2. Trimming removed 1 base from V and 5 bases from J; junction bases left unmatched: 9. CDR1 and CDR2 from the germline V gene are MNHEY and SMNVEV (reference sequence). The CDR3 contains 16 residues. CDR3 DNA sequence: TGTGCCAGCAGTTTATGGGCGGGGGGCCTGGGGGAGACCCAGTACTTC. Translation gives CASSLWAGGLGETQYF.

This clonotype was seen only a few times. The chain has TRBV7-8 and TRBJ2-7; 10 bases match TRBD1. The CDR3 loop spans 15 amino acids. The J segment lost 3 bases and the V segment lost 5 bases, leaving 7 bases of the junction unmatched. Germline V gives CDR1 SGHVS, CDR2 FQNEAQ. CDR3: CASSHGGQGDYEQYV. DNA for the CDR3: TGTGCCAGCAGCCATGGAGGACAGGGGGACTACGAGCAGTACGTC.

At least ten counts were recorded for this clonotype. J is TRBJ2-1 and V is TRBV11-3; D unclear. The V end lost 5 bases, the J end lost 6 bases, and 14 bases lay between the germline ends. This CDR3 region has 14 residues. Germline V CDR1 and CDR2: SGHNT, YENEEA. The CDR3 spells CASSPPGLSNEQFF. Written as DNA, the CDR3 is TGTGCCAGCAGCCCCCCCGGTCTTTCCAATGAGCAGTTCTTC.

CDR3: CASSLEGVISNQPQHF. The CDR3 DNA is TGTGCCAGCAGCTTAGAGGGGGTCATTAGCAATCAGCCCCAGCATTTT. The rearrangement uses TRBV7-8 and TRBJ1-5, with D maybe TRBD1 (6 bases). The CDR3 consists of 16 residues. V was cut by 1 base and J by 0 bases, with 10 bases left in between. Germline values: CDR1 SGHVS, CDR2 FQNEAQ.

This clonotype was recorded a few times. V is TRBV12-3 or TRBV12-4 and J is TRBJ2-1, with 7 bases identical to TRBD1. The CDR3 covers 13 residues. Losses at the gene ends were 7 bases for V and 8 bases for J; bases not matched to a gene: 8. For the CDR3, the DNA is TGTGCCAGCACCCCCTACAGGGGCGATGAGCAGTTCTTC. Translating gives CASTPYRGDEQFF.

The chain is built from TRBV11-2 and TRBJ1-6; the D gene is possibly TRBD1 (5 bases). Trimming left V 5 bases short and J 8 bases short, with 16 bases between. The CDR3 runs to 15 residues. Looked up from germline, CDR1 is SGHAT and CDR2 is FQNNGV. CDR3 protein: CASSPWADSHSPLHF. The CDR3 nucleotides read TGTGCCAGCAGCCCCTGGGCTGACAGTCATTCACCCCTCCACTTT.

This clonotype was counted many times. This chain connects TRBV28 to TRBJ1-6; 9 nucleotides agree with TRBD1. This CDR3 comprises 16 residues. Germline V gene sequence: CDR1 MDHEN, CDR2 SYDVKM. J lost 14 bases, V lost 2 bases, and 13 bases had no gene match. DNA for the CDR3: TGTGCCAGCAGTTTAAAAGCCGGGACAGGGTCTCTTTCCCTCCACTTT. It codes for CASSLKAGTGSLSLHF.

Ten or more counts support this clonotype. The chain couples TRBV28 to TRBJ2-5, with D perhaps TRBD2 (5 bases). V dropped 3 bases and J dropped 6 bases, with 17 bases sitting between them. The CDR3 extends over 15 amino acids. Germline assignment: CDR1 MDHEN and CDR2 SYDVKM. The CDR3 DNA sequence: TGTGCCAGCAGTTTCGCGGAGGAGCTGGAGAAGACCCAGTACTTC. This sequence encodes CASSFAEELEKTQYF.

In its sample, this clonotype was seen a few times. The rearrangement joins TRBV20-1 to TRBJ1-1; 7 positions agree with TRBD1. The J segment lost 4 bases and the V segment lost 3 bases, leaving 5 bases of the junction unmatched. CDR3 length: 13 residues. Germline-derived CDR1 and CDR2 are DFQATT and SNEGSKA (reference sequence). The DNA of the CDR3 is TGCAGTGCTAGGACCCGGACAGGCACTGAAGCTTTCTTT. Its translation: CSARTRTGTEAFF.

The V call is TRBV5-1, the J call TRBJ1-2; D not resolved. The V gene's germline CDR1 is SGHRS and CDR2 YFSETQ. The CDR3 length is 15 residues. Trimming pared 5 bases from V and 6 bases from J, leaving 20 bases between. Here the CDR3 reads CASSSLNPGGDGYTF. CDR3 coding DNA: TGCGCCAGCAGTTCCCTCAACCCAGGTGGAGATGGCTACACCTTC.

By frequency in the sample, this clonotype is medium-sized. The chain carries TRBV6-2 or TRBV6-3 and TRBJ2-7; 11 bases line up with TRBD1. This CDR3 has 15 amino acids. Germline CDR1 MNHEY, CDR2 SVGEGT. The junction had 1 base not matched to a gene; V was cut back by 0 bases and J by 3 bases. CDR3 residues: CASSYSGTGGYEQYV. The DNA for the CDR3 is TGTGCCAGCAGTTACTCCGGGACAGGGGGCTACGAGCAGTACGTC.

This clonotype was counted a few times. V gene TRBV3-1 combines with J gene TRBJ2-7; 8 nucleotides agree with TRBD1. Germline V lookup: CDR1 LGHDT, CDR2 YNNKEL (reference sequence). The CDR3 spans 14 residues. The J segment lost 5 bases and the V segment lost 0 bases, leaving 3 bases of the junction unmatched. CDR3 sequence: CASSQEVRGHEQYF. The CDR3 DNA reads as TGTGCCAGCAGCCAAGAGGTCAGGGGGCACGAGCAGTACTTC.

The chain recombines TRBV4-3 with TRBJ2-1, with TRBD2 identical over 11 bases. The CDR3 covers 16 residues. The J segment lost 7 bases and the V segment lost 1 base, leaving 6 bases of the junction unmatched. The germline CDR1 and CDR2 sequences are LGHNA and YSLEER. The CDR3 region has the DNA TGCGCCAGCAGCCAAGGCGCTAGCGGGGGGTGGAATGAGCAGTTCTTC. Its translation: CASSQGASGGWNEQFF.

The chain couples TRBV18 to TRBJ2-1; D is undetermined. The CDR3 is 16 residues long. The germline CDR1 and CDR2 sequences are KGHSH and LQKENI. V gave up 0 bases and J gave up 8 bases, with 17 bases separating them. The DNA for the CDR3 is TGTGCCAGCTCACCACCTAATACAGTTTTTGGGCATGAGCAGTTCTTC. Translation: CASSPPNTVFGHEQFF.

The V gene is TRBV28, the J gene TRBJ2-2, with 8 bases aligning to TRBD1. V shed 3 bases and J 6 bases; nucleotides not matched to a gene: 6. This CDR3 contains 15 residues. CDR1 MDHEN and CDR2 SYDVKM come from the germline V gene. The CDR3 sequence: CASSFLTGGSGELFF. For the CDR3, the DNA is TGTGCCAGCAGTTTTCTTACAGGGGGTTCCGGGGAGCTGTTTTTT. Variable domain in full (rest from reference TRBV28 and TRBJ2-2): DVKVTQSSRYLVKRTGEKVFLECVQDMDHENMFWYRQDPGLGLRLIYFSYDVKMKEKGDIPEGYSVSREKKERFSLILESASTNQTSMYLCASSFLTGGSGELFFGEGSRLTVL.

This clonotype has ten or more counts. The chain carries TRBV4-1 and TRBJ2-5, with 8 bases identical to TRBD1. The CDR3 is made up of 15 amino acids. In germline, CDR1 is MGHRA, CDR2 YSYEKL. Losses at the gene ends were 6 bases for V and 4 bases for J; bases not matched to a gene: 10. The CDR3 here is CASSPLTRGLETQYF. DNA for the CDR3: TGCGCCAGCAGTCCCCTTACCAGGGGGCTAGAGACCCAGTACTTC.

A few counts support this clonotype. The CDR3 nucleotides read TGTGCCAGCAGCCCGAATGGGGACAGGGTATTTTCCTACGAGCAGTACTTC. Protein: CASSPNGDRVFSYEQYF. The genes are TRBV6-1 and TRBJ2-7, with 9 positions matching TRBD1. V shed 6 bases and J 1 base; nucleotides not matched to a gene: 13. The CDR3 covers 17 residues. Germline CDR1 and CDR2: MNHNS and SASEGT.

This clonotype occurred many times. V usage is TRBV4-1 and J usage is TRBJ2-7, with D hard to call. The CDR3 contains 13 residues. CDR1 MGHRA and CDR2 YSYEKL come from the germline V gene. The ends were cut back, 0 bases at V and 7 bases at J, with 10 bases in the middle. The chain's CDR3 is CASSQDVQWEQYF. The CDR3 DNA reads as TGCGCCAGCAGCCAAGATGTCCAGTGGGAGCAGTACTTC.

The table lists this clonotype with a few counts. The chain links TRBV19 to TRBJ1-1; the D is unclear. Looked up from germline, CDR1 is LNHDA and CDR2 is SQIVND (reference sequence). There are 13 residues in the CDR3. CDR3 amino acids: CGSTFRLNTEAFF. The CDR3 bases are TGTGGCTCTACCTTCCGGTTGAACACTGAAGCTTTCTTT.

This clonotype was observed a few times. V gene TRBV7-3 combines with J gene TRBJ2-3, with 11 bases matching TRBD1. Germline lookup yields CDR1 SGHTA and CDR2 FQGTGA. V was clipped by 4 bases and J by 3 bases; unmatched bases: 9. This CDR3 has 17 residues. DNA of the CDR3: TGTGCCAGCAGCTCCGGGACAGGGGGAGATAAGACAGATACGCAGTATTTT. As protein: CASSSGTGGDKTDTQYF.

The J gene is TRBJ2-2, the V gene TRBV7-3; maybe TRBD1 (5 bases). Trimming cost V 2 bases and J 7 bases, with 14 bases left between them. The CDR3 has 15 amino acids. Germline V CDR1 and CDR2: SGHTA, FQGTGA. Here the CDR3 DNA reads TGTGCCAGCAGCTTACCCGACAGTACCCACGGGGAGCTGTTTTTT. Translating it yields CASSLPDSTHGELFF.

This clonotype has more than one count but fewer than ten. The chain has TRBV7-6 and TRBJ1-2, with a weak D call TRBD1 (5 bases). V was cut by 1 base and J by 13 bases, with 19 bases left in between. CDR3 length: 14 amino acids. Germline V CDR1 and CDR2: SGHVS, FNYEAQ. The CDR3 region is CASSLVGEGLPSTF. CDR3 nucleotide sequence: TGTGCCAGCAGCTTAGTAGGTGAGGGACTCCCCTCCACCTTC.

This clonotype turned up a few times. The CDR3 sequence: CASSPVGSTKNIQYF. CDR3 bases: TGTGCCAGCAGTCCCGTTGGGTCGACCAAAAACATTCAGTACTTC. The chain carries TRBV27 and TRBJ2-4; D unclear. The CDR3 extends over 15 amino acids. Germline V gene lookup returns CDR1 MNHEY and CDR2 SMNVEV (reference sequence). Trimming left V 5 bases short and J 2 bases short, with 13 bases between.

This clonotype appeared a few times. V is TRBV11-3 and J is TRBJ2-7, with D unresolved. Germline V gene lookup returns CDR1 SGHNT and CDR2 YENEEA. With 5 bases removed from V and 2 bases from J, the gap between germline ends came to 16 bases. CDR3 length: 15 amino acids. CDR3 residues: CASSVAPGPPYEQYF. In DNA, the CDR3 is TGTGCCAGCAGCGTAGCACCCGGGCCTCCCTACGAGCAGTACTTC.

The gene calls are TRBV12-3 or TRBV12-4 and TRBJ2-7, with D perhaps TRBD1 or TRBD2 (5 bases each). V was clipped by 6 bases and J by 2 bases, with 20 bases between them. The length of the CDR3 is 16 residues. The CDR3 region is CASRRTWGSETYEQYF. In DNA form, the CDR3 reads TGTGCCAGCAGGAGAACTTGGGGGTCGGAGACCTACGAGCAGTACTTC.

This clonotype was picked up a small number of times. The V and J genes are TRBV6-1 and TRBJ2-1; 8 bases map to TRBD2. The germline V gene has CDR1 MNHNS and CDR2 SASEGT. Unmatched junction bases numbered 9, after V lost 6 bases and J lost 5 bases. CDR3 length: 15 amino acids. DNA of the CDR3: TGTGCCAGCAGGGCCGGGACTAGACAACACAATGAGCAGTTCTTC. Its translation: CASRAGTRQHNEQFF.